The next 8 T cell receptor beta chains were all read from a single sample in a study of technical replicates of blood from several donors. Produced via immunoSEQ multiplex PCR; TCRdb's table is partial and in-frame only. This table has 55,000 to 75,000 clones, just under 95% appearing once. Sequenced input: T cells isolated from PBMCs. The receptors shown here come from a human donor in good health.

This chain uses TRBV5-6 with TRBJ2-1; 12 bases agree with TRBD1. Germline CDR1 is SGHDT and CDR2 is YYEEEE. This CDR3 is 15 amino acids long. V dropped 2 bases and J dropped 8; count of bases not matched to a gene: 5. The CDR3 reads CASSFGTGGWDEQFF. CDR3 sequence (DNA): TGTGCCAGCAGCTTCGGGACAGGGGGCTGGGATGAGCAGTTCTTC.

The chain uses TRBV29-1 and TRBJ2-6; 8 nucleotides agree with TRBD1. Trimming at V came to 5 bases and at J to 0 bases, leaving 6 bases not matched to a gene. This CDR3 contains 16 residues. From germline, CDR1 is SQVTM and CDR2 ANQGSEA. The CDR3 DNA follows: TGCAGCGTTATAACAGGGGGAACCTCTGGGGCCAACGTCCTGACTTTC. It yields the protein CSVITGGTSGANVLTF. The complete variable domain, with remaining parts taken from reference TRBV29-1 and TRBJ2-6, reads SAVISQKPSRDICQRGTSLTIQCQVDSQVTMMFWYRQQPGQSLTLIATANQGSEATYESGFVIDKFPISRPNLTFSTLTVSNMSPEDSSIYLCSVITGGTSGANVLTFGAGSRLTVL.

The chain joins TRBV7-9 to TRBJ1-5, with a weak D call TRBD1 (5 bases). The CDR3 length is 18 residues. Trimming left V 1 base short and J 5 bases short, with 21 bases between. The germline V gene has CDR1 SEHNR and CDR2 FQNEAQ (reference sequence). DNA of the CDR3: TGTGCCAGCAGCTTAGGCCCAGGGAGGTGGAACCCGGATCAGCCCCAGCATTTT. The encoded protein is CASSLGPGRWNPDQPQHF.

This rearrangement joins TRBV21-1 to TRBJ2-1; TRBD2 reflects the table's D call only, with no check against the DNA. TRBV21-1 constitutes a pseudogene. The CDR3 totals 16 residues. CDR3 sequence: CASSTGLADGGNEQFF. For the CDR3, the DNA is TGTGCCAGCAGCACGGGACTAGCGGATGGGGGCAATGAGCAGTTCTTC.

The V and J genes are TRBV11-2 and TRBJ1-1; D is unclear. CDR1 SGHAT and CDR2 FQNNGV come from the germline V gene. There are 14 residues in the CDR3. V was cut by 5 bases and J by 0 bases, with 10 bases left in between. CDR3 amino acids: CASSLRIMNTEAFF. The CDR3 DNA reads TGTGCCAGCAGCCTCAGGATTATGAACACTGAAGCTTTCTTT. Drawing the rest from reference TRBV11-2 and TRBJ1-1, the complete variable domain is EAGVAQSPRYKIIEKRQSVAFWCNPISGHATLYWYQQILGQGPKLLIQFQNNGVVDDSQLPKDRFSAERLKGVDSTLKIQPAKLEDSAVYLCASSLRIMNTEAFFGQGTRLTVV.

The CDR3, as DNA: TGTGCCAGCAGGGACAGGGAATACGAGCAGTACTTC. It specifies CASRDREYEQYF. The rearrangement uses TRBV25-1 and TRBJ2-7, with 8 bases matching TRBD1. This CDR3 has 12 amino acids. The J segment lost 4 bases and the V segment lost 6 bases, leaving 2 bases of the junction unmatched. In germline, CDR1 is MGHDK, CDR2 SYGVNS.

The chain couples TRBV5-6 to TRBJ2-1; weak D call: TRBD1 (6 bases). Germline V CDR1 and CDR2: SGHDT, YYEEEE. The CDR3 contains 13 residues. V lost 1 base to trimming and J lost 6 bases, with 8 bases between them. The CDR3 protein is CASSLTGSNEQFF. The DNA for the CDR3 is TGTGCCAGCAGCTTGACAGGGAGCAATGAGCAGTTCTTC.

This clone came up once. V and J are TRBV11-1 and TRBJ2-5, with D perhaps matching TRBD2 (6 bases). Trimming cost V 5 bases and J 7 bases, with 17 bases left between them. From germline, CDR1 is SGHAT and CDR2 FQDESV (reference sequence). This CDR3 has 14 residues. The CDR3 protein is CASSTGLGAGTQYF. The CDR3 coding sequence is TGTGCCAGCAGCACGGGACTGGGAGCGGGGACCCAGTACTTC. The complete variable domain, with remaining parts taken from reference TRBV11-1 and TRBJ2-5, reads EAEVAQSPRYKITEKSQAVAFWCDPISGHATLYWYRQILGQGPELLVQFQDESVVDDSQLPKDRFSAERLKGVDSTLKIQPAELGDSAMYLCASSTGLGAGTQYFGPGTRLLVL.